The 9 T cell receptor beta chains reported below all come from one sample, sequenced in a study of identical twins. In TCRdb, the 5' RACE reads were re-called with MiXCR into one record per CDR3 protein. Of 250,000 to 300,000 distinct CDR3 sequences listed, more than 8% were seen once; the top ten hold roughly 6.8%. The same sample was also used in a study of yellow fever vaccine responses in identical twins.

Sequenced sample: CD8+ T cells sorted from blood. The receptors stem from a young woman in good health.

This clonotype occurred many times. The chain carries TRBV11-2 and TRBJ2-7; no reliable D call. The V gene lost 4 bases and the J gene lost 5 bases, with 12 bases spanning the gap. The CDR3 sequence is 13 residues long. The germline gives CDR1 SGHAT, CDR2 FQNNGV. CDR3 in DNA: TGTGCCAGCAGCTCTGCAATCAGCGACGAGCAGTACTTC. Protein product: CASSSAISDEQYF. Variable domain in full (rest from reference TRBV11-2 and TRBJ2-7): EAGVAQSPRYKIIEKRQSVAFWCNPISGHATLYWYQQILGQGPKLLIQFQNNGVVDDSQLPKDRFSAERLKGVDSTLKIQPAKLEDSAVYLCASSSAISDEQYFGPGTRLTVT.

This clonotype was recorded a few times. The chain employs TRBV29-1 and TRBJ2-7; possible D gene TRBD2, 7 bases. V dropped 5 bases and J dropped 5 bases, with 16 bases sitting between them. The length of the CDR3 is 13 residues. CDR1 is SQVTM and CDR2 is ANQGSEA in the germline V gene. CDR3 sequence reads: CSVLGGRVDEQYF. Written as DNA, the CDR3 is TGCAGCGTTCTCGGGGGGCGCGTTGACGAGCAGTACTTC.

This clonotype was seen a few times. The chain has TRBV28 and TRBJ1-4, with 9 positions matching TRBD1. The junction had 5 bases not matched to a gene; V was cut back by 6 bases and J by 6 bases. The CDR3 is made up of 14 amino acids. The germline gives CDR1 MDHEN, CDR2 SYDVKM. CDR3 loop: CASRTTGGYEKLFF. The CDR3 nucleotides are TGTGCCAGCAGGACGACAGGGGGATATGAAAAACTGTTTTTT.

As for this clonotype: A single base separates this from a much larger clone, so it may be a read error. This chain uses TRBV3-1 with TRBJ2-7; D gene unclear. The CDR3 length is 11 residues. Germline assignment: CDR1 LGHDT and CDR2 YNNKEL (reference sequence). The CDR3 loop is CASLPGYEQHF. Written as DNA, the CDR3 is TGTGCCAGCCTCCCGGGCTACGAGCAGCACTTC.

This clonotype was seen repeatedly, ten times or more. The junction does not match germline at one end; this may be a read error. This rearrangement joins TRBV29-1 to TRBJ2-7, with 7 positions matching TRBD1. The CDR3 totals 12 residues. Looked up from germline, CDR1 is SQVTM and CDR2 is ANQGSEA. The chain's CDR3 is CSAEIGGHEQYF. CDR3 in DNA: TGCAGCGCTGAAATAGGGGGCCACGAGCAGTACTTC.

The chain uses TRBV9 and TRBJ1-2; TRBD1 agrees at 8 bases. Looked up from germline, CDR1 is SGDLS and CDR2 is YYNGEE. The CDR3 length is 15 residues. V was clipped by 4 bases and J by 4 bases; unmatched bases: 9. DNA of the CDR3: TGTGCCAGCAGCCACGGACAGGGAGCGAGCTATGGCTACACCTTC. This sequence encodes CASSHGQGASYGYTF.

In its sample, this clonotype was seen many times. V gene TRBV29-1 combines with J gene TRBJ1-1; D is perhaps TRBD1 (6 bases). V was pared by 6 bases and J by 2 bases, with 10 bases between. The CDR3 length is 12 residues. Germline V CDR1 and CDR2: SQVTM, ANQGSEA. The CDR3 here is CSVRGGNTEAFF. CDR3 nucleotides: TGCAGCGTAAGGGGGGGAAACACTGAAGCTTTCTTT.

This clonotype has at least ten counts. J is TRBJ2-1 and V is TRBV27; 10 bases are shared with TRBD2. V shed 3 bases, J shed 7 bases, and the junction held 6 bases outside the gene matches. Germline assignment: CDR1 MNHEY and CDR2 SMNVEV (reference sequence). CDR3 length: 15 amino acids. Here the CDR3 DNA reads TGTGCCAGCAGTTTGTTAGCGGGGGGCGGGAATGAGCAGTTCTTC. This codes for CASSLLAGGGNEQFF.

The rearrangement uses TRBV9 and TRBJ2-1, with 8 bases that match TRBD2. The V and J ends lost 0 bases and 9 bases, in that order; junction bases with no gene match: 11. Germline loops: CDR1 SGDLS, CDR2 YYNGEE. The CDR3 has 16 residues. The CDR3 nucleotides are TGTGCCAGCAGCGTAGCGTTCGAGCGGGAGTCAGGTGAGCAGTTCTTC. Its protein product is CASSVAFERESGEQFF.